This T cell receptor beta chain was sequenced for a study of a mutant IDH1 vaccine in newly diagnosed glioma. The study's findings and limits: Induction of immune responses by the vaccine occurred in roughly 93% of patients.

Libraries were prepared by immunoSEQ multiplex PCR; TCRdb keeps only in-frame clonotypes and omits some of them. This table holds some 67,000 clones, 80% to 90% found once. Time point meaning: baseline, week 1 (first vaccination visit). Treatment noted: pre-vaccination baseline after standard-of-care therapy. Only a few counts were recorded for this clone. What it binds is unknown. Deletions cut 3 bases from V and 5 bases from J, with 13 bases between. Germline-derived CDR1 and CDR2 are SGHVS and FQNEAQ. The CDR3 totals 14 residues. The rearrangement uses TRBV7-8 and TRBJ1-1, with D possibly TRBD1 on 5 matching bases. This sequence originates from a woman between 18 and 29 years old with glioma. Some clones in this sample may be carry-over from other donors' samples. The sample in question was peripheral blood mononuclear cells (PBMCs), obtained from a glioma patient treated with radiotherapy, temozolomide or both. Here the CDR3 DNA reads TGTGCCAGCAGCTTCGGGGTCGGGGGGACTGAAGCTTTCTTT. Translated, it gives CASSFGVGGTEAFF.